This T cell receptor beta chain appears in the sequencing data of a study of beta chain features in type 1 diabetes. The CDR3 spans 14 residues. V dropped 6 bases and J dropped 0 bases, with 12 bases sitting between them. Germline values: CDR1 MNHEY, CDR2 SMNVEV (reference sequence). This clone was counted only a few times. TCRB transcripts that were expressed got sequenced, as all of the isolated RNA had been reverse transcribed. The method was immunoSEQ multiplex PCR; TCRdb's version includes in-frame clones alone and lacks a portion of them. The table has 250,000 to 350,000 clones, approximately 11% seen once.

Source material: naive CD4+ T cells from blood. The origin of this receptor is a woman aged 30 to 39 in good health. This chain uses TRBV27 with TRBJ2-7; TRBD1 is a possible D gene (5 bases). CDR3 DNA sequence: TGTGCCAGCAGACCGACAGTAAACTCCTACGAGCAGTACTTC. This translates into CASRPTVNSYEQYF.